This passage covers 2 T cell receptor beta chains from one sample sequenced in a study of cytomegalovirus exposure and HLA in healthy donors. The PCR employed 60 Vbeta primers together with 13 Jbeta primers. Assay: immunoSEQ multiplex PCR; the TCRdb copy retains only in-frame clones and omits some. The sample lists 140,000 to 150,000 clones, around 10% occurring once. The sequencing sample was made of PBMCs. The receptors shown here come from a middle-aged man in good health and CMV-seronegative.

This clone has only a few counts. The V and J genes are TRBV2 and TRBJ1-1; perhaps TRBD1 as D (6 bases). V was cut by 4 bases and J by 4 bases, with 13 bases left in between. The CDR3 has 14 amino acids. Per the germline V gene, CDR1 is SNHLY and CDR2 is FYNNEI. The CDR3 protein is CASSVGRGVTEAFF. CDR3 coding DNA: TGTGCCAGCAGTGTTGGCAGGGGAGTCACTGAAGCTTTCTTT.

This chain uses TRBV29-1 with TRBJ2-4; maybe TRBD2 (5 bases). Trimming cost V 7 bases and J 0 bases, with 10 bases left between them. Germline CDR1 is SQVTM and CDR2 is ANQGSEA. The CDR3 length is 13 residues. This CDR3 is CSGAGIAKNIQYF. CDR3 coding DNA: TGCAGCGGCGCCGGGATAGCCAAAAACATTCAGTACTTC.